The T cell receptor (beta chain) described here comes from a study of high-grade serous ovarian cancer treatment subgroups. The overall study: On average, approximately 14,000 reads and several thousand unique TCR beta rearrangements were obtained per sample. The study's findings and limits: Without spatial data, bulk sequencing limits insight into HGSC tumor diversity. Higher neoantigen levels went with greater TCR clonal relatedness. Different patients shared almost no repertoire; same-patient tumors shared 0.11 to 0.79.

The tumor samples were collected prior to definitive surgery or chemotherapy. Here immunoSEQ multiplex PCR was the method, and the copy in TCRdb shows in-frame clones only, minus some. The sample shows approximately 4,100 clones, over 65% of them seen only once. This clone has a handful of counts. Its specificity is not known. Trimming shortened V by 4 bases and J by 1 base, and 14 bases separated the two germline ends. The germline CDR1 and CDR2 sequences are SGDLS and YYNGEE. This CDR3 comprises 15 residues. The specimen sequenced was tumor tissue. V usage is TRBV9 and J usage is TRBJ1-1; D might be TRBD1 (5 bases). This receptor was taken from a human donor with high-grade serous ovarian cancer. The CDR3 is CASSPEGDKNTEAFF. In DNA, the CDR3 is TGTGCCAGCAGCCCCGAAGGGGATAAGAACACTGAAGCTTTCTTT.